The clone carrying this T cell receptor (beta chain) was counted a few times. Its antigen is not identified. This record comes from a study of cytomegalovirus exposure and HLA in healthy donors. Germline V CDR1 and CDR2: LNHDA, SQIVND (reference sequence). The CDR3 has 14 amino acids. The trim removed 6 bases at V and 1 base at J, leaving 4 bases unmatched. The PCR employed 60 Vbeta primers together with 13 Jbeta primers. Sequencing used immunoSEQ multiplex PCR; TCRdb keeps in-frame clones, though not all of them. The sample includes 95,000 to 150,000 clones, about 80% seen only once; the top ten take about 32%. Study-level results: The analysis excluded some indistinguishable V segments, including TRBV6-2 and TRBV6-3. In a later analysis, a missense DCLRE1C variant was linked to TCR beta V- and J-gene trimming. Sequencing had likely introduced a cluster of highly shared sequence variants as an artifact.

The V call is TRBV19, the J call TRBJ1-1; 8 nucleotides line up with TRBD1. Sequencing was carried out using PBMCs. This clonotype originated in a man aged 55-75 years in good health and CMV-seropositive. The CDR3 DNA reads as TGTGCCAGTAGGACCGGACAGGGGAACACTGAAGCTTTCTTT. Encoded protein: CASRTGQGNTEAFF.